The text below deals with one T cell receptor (beta chain). This entry is derived from a study of blood T cell repertoires in COVID-19. On the study more broadly: Samples representing acute and convalescent COVID-19 were sourced from the United States, Italy and Spain. T cells, B-cell-depleted T cells, or PBMCs provided the cDNA or gDNA that served as material.

The CDR3 is 15 amino acids. The V gene's germline CDR1 is SGHRS and CDR2 YFSETQ. The germline V and J ends were trimmed by 0 bases and 2 bases, with 9 bases remaining between them. As handled by the study authors: Nucleated cell counts were estimated from reference gene primer amplification. Assay: immunoSEQ multiplex PCR; the TCRdb copy retains only in-frame clones and omits some. V and J calls and clone size follow that table, whereas D and trimming were derived from the DNA. The table records approximately 50,000 clones, around 80% of them present only once. The receptor was derived from a human donor in a cohort sampled during active COVID-19. The material sequenced was peripheral blood. The V gene is TRBV5-1, the J gene TRBJ1-5; tentative D call: TRBD1 (5 bases). The chain's CDR3 is CASSLGGAGNQPQHF. CDR3 coding DNA: TGCGCCAGCAGCTTGGGGGGCGCCGGCAATCAGCCCCAGCATTTT.